These 14 T cell receptor beta chains share one sample of origin, sequenced in a study of patients and donors after allogeneic stem cell transplantation. TCRdb re-called the RT-PCR reads through MiXCR, storing one row per CDR3 protein. Seen here are about 89,000 distinct CDR3 sequences, roughly 43% observed once, and the top ten hold 50% to 75%. Sequencing was carried out using blood, either unsorted or a sorted T cell fraction (not recorded which). These receptors were taken from a human donor who was either an allogeneic HSCT recipient or a stem cell or donor lymphocyte infusion donor (not recorded which). It is not recorded whose cells these are; they may come from a transplant donor.

This chain connects TRBV28 to TRBJ1-5, with 8 bases fitting TRBD1. The CDR3 runs 15 residues. Germline V gives CDR1 MDHEN, CDR2 SYDVKM. Unmatched junction bases numbered 4, after V lost 2 bases and J lost 4 bases. The CDR3 nucleotides are TGTGCCAGCAGTTTAGAGACAGGGGTAAATCAGCCCCAGCATTTT. Residues: CASSLETGVNQPQHF.

This clonotype has a handful of counts. The chain links TRBV5-4 to TRBJ1-5; D remains unclear. V was pared by 3 bases and J by 3 bases, with 4 bases between. CDR3 length equals 12 residues. Germline loops: CDR1 SGHNT, CDR2 YYREEE (reference sequence). CDR3 bases: TGTGCCAGCAGCTGGTACAATCAGCCCCAGCATTTT. This codes for CASSWYNQPQHF.

A note on this clonotype: This is likely a read error, given that the CDR3 carries no conserved phenylalanine or tryptophan at its end. V usage is TRBV12-3 or TRBV12-4 and J usage is TRBJ1-4; the D gene is possibly TRBD1 (5 bases). Trimming cost V 5 bases and J 7 bases, with 11 bases left between them. This CDR3 region has 13 residues. The CDR3 is CASSLDRGEKLFL. CDR3 in DNA: TGTGCCAGCAGTCTCGATAGGGGTGAAAAACTGTTTTTG.

This clonotype showed up just a few times. The rearrangement joins TRBV7-9 to TRBJ1-1, with unresolved D. Germline V gives CDR1 SEHNR, CDR2 FQNEAQ (reference sequence). Trimming pared 1 base from V and 5 bases from J, leaving 14 bases between. This CDR3 has 15 amino acids. In DNA form, the CDR3 reads TGTGCCAGCAGCTTAGGGACGGGATTGGGAACTGAAGCTTTCTTT. The encoded protein is CASSLGTGLGTEAFF.

On this clonotype: No conserved phenylalanine or tryptophan ends this CDR3, so it is likely a read error. This chain connects TRBV12-3 or TRBV12-4 to TRBJ1-4; unclear D gene. Trimming stripped 5 bases from V and 0 bases from J, with 10 bases between. This CDR3 has 15 residues. The CDR3 region is CASSGRGATNEKLFL. CDR3 DNA sequence: TGTGCCAGCAGTGGACGGGGTGCAACTAATGAAAAACTGTTTTTG.

This chain joins TRBV5-6 and TRBJ2-2, with 11 bases lining up with TRBD2. This CDR3 has 18 residues. V lost 0 bases and J lost 4; bases outside the gene matches: 8. Germline assignment: CDR1 SGHDT and CDR2 YYEEEE. The CDR3 region has the DNA TGTGCCAGCAGCTTGGCGGGACTAGCGGCAGTTGGCACCGGGGAGCTGTTTTTT. Protein product: CASSLAGLAAVGTGELFF. Supplemented by reference TRBV5-6 and TRBJ2-2, the full variable domain reads DAGVTQSPTHLIKTRGQQVTLRCSPKSGHDTVSWYQQALGQGPQFIFQYYEEEERQRGNFPDRFSGHQFPNYSSELNVNALLLGDSALYLCASSLAGLAAVGTGELFFGEGSRLTVL.

V gene TRBV7-9 combines with J gene TRBJ1-1; TRBD1 aligns across 7 bases. The CDR3 covers 14 residues. V was pared by 5 bases and J by 5 bases, with 8 bases of the junction left unmatched. CDR1 and CDR2 (germline): SEHNR, FQNEAQ (reference sequence). The CDR3 DNA sequence: TGTGCCAGCAGCCACCGGGACAGAGGGACTGAAGCTTTCTTT. Amino acid sequence: CASSHRDRGTEAFF.

The chain employs TRBV7-9 and TRBJ1-6, with D perhaps matching TRBD1 (5 bases). The CDR3 consists of 15 residues. V shed 1 base and J shed 3 bases, with 7 bases lying between them. CDR1 SEHNR and CDR2 FQNEAQ come from the germline V gene (reference sequence). CDR3 sequence (DNA): TGTGCCAGCAGCTTAGGAGGGGTCTATAATTCACCCCTCCACTTT. It yields the protein CASSLGGVYNSPLHF.

The V gene is TRBV5-1, the J gene TRBJ1-2; TRBD1 matches at 8 bases. V lost 3 bases to trimming and J lost 8 bases; unmatched junction nucleotides: 9. The CDR3 runs 14 residues. Germline V gives CDR1 SGHRS, CDR2 YFSETQ. DNA of the CDR3: TGCGCCAGCAGCTGGGGACAGGAGAGGGGCGGCTACACCTTC. As protein: CASSWGQERGGYTF.

This chain joins TRBV4-2 and TRBJ1-1; D not resolved. The CDR3 is made up of 16 amino acids. V lost 1 base, J lost 9 bases, and 21 bases lay in between. CDR1 is LGHNA and CDR2 is YNFKEQ in the germline V gene. The CDR3 region is CASSQAFDGKRQKAFF. The CDR3 nucleotides read TGTGCCAGCAGCCAAGCGTTTGACGGGAAAAGGCAGAAAGCTTTCTTT.

V is TRBV12-3 or TRBV12-4 and J is TRBJ1-5; perhaps TRBD1 as D (5 bases). The germline V and J ends were trimmed by 3 bases and 3 bases, with 15 bases remaining between them. The CDR3 runs 16 residues. The CDR3 here is CASSFGARASNQPQHF. The CDR3 nucleotides read TGTGCCAGCAGTTTTGGTGCCAGGGCCTCCAATCAGCCCCAGCATTTT.

The chain recombines TRBV29-1 with TRBJ1-1; 10 nucleotides agree with TRBD1. Per the germline V gene, CDR1 is SQVTM and CDR2 is ANQGSEA. The trim removed 4 bases at V and 1 base at J, leaving 6 bases unmatched. The CDR3 contains 15 residues. The CDR3 reads CSVGTGGFWNTEAFF. CDR3 coding DNA: TGCAGCGTTGGGACAGGGGGTTTTTGGAACACTGAAGCTTTCTTT.

The CDR3 coding sequence is TGTGCCAGCAGGTACGGCGTGGCGGAGTCCACTGAAGCTTTCTTT. It specifies CASRYGVAESTEAFF. The chain carries TRBV7-9 and TRBJ1-1; D remains unclear. The germline V and J ends were trimmed by 6 bases and 4 bases, with 18 bases remaining between them. Germline-derived CDR1 and CDR2 are SEHNR and FQNEAQ (reference sequence). This CDR3 contains 15 residues.

Only a few counts were recorded for this clonotype. This rearrangement joins TRBV6-2 or TRBV6-3 to TRBJ1-2; D is ambiguous. The V gene lost 5 bases and the J gene lost 4 bases, with 11 bases spanning the gap. This CDR3 has 13 residues. Germline loops: CDR1 MNHEY, CDR2 SVGEGT. The CDR3 protein is CASSQTYTYGYTF. In DNA, the CDR3 is TGTGCCAGCAGTCAAACTTACACCTATGGCTACACCTTC.